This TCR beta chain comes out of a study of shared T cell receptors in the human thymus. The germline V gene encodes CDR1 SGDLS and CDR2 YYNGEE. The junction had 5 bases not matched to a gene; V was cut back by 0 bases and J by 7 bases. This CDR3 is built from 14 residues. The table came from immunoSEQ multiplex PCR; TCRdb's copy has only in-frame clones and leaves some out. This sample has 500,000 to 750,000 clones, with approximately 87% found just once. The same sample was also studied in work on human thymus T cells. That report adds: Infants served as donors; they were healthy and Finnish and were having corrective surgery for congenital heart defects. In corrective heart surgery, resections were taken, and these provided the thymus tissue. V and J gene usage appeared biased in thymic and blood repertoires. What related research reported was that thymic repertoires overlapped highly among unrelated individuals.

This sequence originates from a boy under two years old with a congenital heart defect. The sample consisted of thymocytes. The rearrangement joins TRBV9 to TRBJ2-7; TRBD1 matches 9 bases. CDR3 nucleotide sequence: TGTGCCAGCAGCGTAGGGGACAGGGTCGAAGAGCAGTACTTC. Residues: CASSVGDRVEEQYF.